This T cell receptor (beta chain) is from a study of OX40 agonist ivuxolimab in advanced cancers. Across the whole study: Antecedent anti-PD-1, anti-PD-L1 or anti-CTLA-4 therapy was permissible, with roughly 36% having received some.

The V and J ends lost 6 bases and 5 bases, in that order; junction bases with no gene match: 15. Germline V gene lookup returns CDR1 SQVTM and CDR2 ANQGSEA. The CDR3 covers 15 residues. Findings and limits, study-wide: At 0.1 to 3.0 mg/kg and by week 6, CD4+ and CD8+ T cells in the blood had expanded clonally.

Repertoires were generated with immunoSEQ multiplex PCR, while TCRdb's copy carries only in-frame clones and drops some. The sample records approximately 90,000 clones, more than 70% being singletons. A word on this clone: The antigen is not known.

The sample here was CD4+ or CD8+ T cells sorted from blood, taken in a trial of the OX40 agonist ivuxolimab. The source of this sequence is an adult with an advanced solid tumor such as melanoma, head and neck, liver or kidney cancer. The V and J genes are TRBV29-1 and TRBJ2-5; TRBD2 agrees at 7 bases. CDR3 region: CSVSPSGAKGETQYF. The DNA of the CDR3 is TGCAGCGTCTCTCCCAGCGGGGCCAAGGGGGAGACCCAGTACTTC.